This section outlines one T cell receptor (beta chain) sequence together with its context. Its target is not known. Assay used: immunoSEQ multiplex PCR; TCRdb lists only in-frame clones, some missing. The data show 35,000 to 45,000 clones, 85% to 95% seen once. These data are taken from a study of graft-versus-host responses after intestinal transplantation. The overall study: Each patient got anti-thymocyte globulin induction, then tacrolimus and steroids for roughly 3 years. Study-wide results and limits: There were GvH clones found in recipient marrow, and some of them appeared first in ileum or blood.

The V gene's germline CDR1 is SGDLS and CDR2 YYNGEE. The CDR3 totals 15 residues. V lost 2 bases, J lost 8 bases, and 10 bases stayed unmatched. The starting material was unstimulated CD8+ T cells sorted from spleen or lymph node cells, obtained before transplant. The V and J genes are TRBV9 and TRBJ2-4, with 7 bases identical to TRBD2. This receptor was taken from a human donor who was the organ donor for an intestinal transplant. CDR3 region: CASSVGPGEGYIQYF. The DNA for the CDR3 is TGTGCCAGCAGCGTGGGTCCGGGGGAGGGCTACATTCAGTACTTC.